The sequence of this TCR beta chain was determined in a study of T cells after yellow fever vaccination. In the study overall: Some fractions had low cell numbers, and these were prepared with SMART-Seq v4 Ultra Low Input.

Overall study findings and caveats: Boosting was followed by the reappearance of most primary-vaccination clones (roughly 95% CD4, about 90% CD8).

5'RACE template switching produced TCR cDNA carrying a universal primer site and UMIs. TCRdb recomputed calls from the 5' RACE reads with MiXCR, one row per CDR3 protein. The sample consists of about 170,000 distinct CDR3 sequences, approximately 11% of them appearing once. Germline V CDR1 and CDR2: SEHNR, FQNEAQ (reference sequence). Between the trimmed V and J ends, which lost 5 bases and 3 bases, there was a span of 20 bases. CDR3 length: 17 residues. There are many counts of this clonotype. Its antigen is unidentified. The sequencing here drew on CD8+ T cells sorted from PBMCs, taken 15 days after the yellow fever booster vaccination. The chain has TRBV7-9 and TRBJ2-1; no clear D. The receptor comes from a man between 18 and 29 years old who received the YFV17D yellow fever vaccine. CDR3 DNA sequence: TGTGCCAGCAGCCCACCAGGCGGCGGCGGCCACTACAATGAGCAGTTCTTC. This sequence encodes CASSPPGGGGHYNEQFF.